This passage covers 15 T cell receptor beta chains from one sample sequenced in a study of CD8 T cells in ankylosing spondylitis. One entry per CDR3 protein, called by TCRdb with MiXCR from the 5' RACE reads. The sample carries a few hundred thousand distinct CDR3 sequences, roughly 12% recorded once. The sequenced sample consisted of blood, either unsorted or a sorted T cell fraction (not recorded which). These receptors all come from a female donor with ankylosing spondylitis or in good health (not recorded which).

This clonotype was observed a single time. A much larger clone differs from this one at a single base, so this may be a read error. V gene TRBV3-1 combines with J gene TRBJ2-7, with 8 nucleotides matching TRBD2. The CDR3 contains 16 residues. In germline, CDR1 is LGHDT, CDR2 YNNKEL (reference sequence). The CDR3 sequence is CASSQGTTGTRYEPYF. Written as DNA, the CDR3 is TGTGCCAGCAGCCAAGGCACCACCGGGACTAGATACGAGCCGTACTTC.

J is TRBJ1-5 and V is TRBV5-1; no firm D call. Between the trimmed V and J ends, which lost 7 bases and 4 bases, there was a span of 15 bases. Germline CDR1 is SGHRS and CDR2 is YFSETQ. CDR3 length equals 14 residues. The CDR3 here is CASSAEGGNQPQHF. The CDR3 nucleotides are TGCGCCAGCTCAGCCGAGGGAGGTAATCAGCCCCAGCATTTT.

This clonotype occurred a few times. The chain combines TRBV7-2 with TRBJ1-6, with D unclear. Per the germline V gene, CDR1 is SGHTA and CDR2 is FQGNSA. The V end was cut by 6 bases, the J end by 10 bases, with 13 bases between. CDR3 size: 13 residues. The CDR3 loop reads CASRGPRGSPLHF. The CDR3 DNA reads TGTGCCAGCAGAGGGCCCAGAGGCTCACCCCTCCACTTT.

This clonotype occurred many times. The J gene is TRBJ2-5, the V gene TRBV20-1; the D gene is possibly TRBD1 (5 bases). Germline V gives CDR1 DFQATT, CDR2 SNEGSKA (reference sequence). V was pared by 0 bases and J by 5 bases, with 13 bases between. The CDR3 has 14 amino acids. CDR3 coding DNA: TGCAGTGCTAGAGATCCCGGACATAGGGAGACCCAGTACTTC. Translated, it gives CSARDPGHRETQYF.

This clonotype has ten or more counts. J is TRBJ2-3 and V is TRBV28; 7 bases fit TRBD1. V gave up 1 base and J gave up 3 bases; unmatched junction bases: 7. Germline CDR1 MDHEN, CDR2 SYDVKM. This CDR3 is 16 amino acids long. This CDR3 reads CASSLSPYRGTDTQYF. CDR3 sequence (DNA): TGTGCCAGCAGTTTATCCCCCTACAGGGGTACAGATACGCAGTATTTT.

This clonotype was detected many times. The chain carries TRBV24-1 and TRBJ2-1, with 10 nucleotides matching TRBD2. This CDR3 is 16 amino acids long. V gave up 4 bases and J gave up 6 bases; unmatched junction bases: 8. Germline loops: CDR1 KGHDR, CDR2 SFDVKD. The CDR3 region is CATSEPRLAGGNEQFF. Here the CDR3 DNA reads TGTGCCACCAGTGAACCTCGGTTAGCGGGGGGCAATGAGCAGTTCTTC.

The chain employs TRBV5-1 and TRBJ2-1; 13 nucleotides align to TRBD2. Germline V CDR1 and CDR2: SGHRS, YFSETQ. Germline trimming cut 4 bases from V and 0 bases from J; bases unmatched to any gene: 7. CDR3 length: 18 amino acids. The CDR3 DNA is TGCGCCAGCAGCGCGGGACTAGCGGGACCCGGCTCCTACAATGAGCAGTTCTTC. Its protein product is CASSAGLAGPGSYNEQFF.

This clonotype was counted only a few times. The chain uses TRBV20-1 and TRBJ2-1, with 8 bases aligning to TRBD1. V lost 1 base to trimming and J lost 0 bases; unmatched junction nucleotides: 20. The CDR3 length is 21 residues. Germline V gene sequence: CDR1 DFQATT, CDR2 SNEGSKA (reference sequence). The CDR3 sequence: CSARVKDRDRKYSRSYNEQFF. CDR3 coding DNA: TGCAGTGCTAGAGTTAAAGACCGGGACAGGAAATATTCCCGCTCCTACAATGAGCAGTTCTTC.

In its sample, this clonotype was seen a few times. The V call is TRBV6-1, the J call TRBJ2-7, with D maybe TRBD2 (5 bases). Trimming shortened V by 1 base and J by 0 bases, and 10 bases separated the two germline ends. Germline CDR1 MNHNS, CDR2 SASEGT. This CDR3 has 15 residues. DNA of the CDR3: TGTGCCAGCAGTGAAGGTCGGGGTAGCTCCTACGAGCAGTACTTC. It yields the protein CASSEGRGSSYEQYF.

In this sample, this clonotype turned up a few times. The J gene is TRBJ1-5, the V gene TRBV12-3 or TRBV12-4; D remains ambiguous. The CDR3 is made up of 12 amino acids. V was clipped by 4 bases and J by 9 bases, with 10 bases between them. The CDR3 here is CASSSLGLPQHF. CDR3 nucleotide sequence: TGTGCCAGCAGTTCCCTCGGGTTGCCCCAGCATTTT.

This clonotype has more than one count but fewer than ten. The genes are TRBV20-1 and TRBJ2-3, with D hard to call. Germline CDR1 is DFQATT and CDR2 is SNEGSKA (reference sequence). This CDR3 region has 15 residues. Trimming left V 3 bases short and J 6 bases short, with 19 bases between. The CDR3 spells CSASSDGLLGDTQYF. The CDR3 DNA reads TGCAGTGCTAGTTCCGACGGTCTACTGGGGGATACGCAGTATTTT.

This clonotype was counted at least ten times. The chain carries TRBV12-3 or TRBV12-4 and TRBJ1-1; D unresolved. CDR3 size: 12 residues. Trimming took 7 bases from V and 4 from J, leaving 10 bases between them. The CDR3 region is CASTVEFTEAFF. The CDR3 DNA reads as TGTGCCAGCACCGTGGAATTCACTGAAGCTTTCTTT.

The gene calls are TRBV5-1 and TRBJ2-5, with 15 positions matching TRBD2. The CDR3 extends over 16 amino acids. CDR1 and CDR2 from the germline V gene are SGHRS and YFSETQ. The V segment lost 3 bases and the J segment 5 bases; nucleotides outside the gene matches: 5. Here the CDR3 DNA reads TGCGCCAGCAGCTGGGGGACTAGCGGGAGGTTGGAGACCCAGTACTTC. Its translation: CASSWGTSGRLETQYF.

This clonotype appeared many times. The rearrangement joins TRBV12-3 or TRBV12-4 to TRBJ1-4; D gene unclear. V was cut by 6 bases and J by 1 base, with 12 bases left in between. The CDR3 consists of 15 residues. The CDR3 region has the DNA TGTGCCAGCAGGCCTAGGACGCTAACTAATGAAAAACTGTTTTTT. Its protein product is CASRPRTLTNEKLFF.

This clonotype was observed at least ten times. The rearrangement uses TRBV10-3 and TRBJ1-1; maybe TRBD1 (5 bases). The ends were cut back, 6 bases at V and 0 bases at J, with 14 bases in the middle. Germline V gene sequence: CDR1 ENHRY, CDR2 SYGVKD. This CDR3 comprises 15 residues. The CDR3 bases are TGTGCCATCAGGTTGACAGATAACATGAACACTGAAGCTTTCTTT. It codes for CAIRLTDNMNTEAFF.